A single sample is the source of the 32 T cell receptor beta chains below, sequenced in a study of Graves' ophthalmopathy and Graves' hyperthyroidism (dated by TCRdb to between 2017 and 2018). Sequencer: Illumina HiSeq 2000. For repertoire sequencing, the TCR beta CDR3 regions were amplified from RNA transcripts. HTBI primers and the Qiagen OneStep RT-PCR kit were used in a first-round RT-PCR, which was followed by a second-round multiplex PCR, size selection and purification. The public sequencing data were trimmed at Q25 with fastp and processed into clonotypes with MiXCR by TCRdb, which kept only in-frame beta chains. Each CDR3 protein appears once, grouped with its most common genes and DNA. The sample data list approximately 460,000 distinct CDR3 sequences, and under 15% of these were observed just once. Over 8% of the sample lies in the top ten. Sample: blood. The receptors were sampled from a woman between 25 and 40 years old with Graves' ophthalmopathy. Donor details come from another sample of the same person, matched by shared clones.

This clonotype has a count of ten or more. The J gene is TRBJ2-7, the V gene TRBV2; TRBD2 is a possible D gene (5 bases). Germline CDR1 and CDR2: SNHLY and FYNNEI. Trimming stripped 6 bases from V and 6 bases from J, with 18 bases between. This CDR3 has 14 amino acids. The CDR3 DNA reads as TGTGCCAGCAGCGCCGATCGTCGCAGCGGCGAGCAGTACTTC. Amino acid sequence: CASSADRRSGEQYF.

The gene calls are TRBV11-2 and TRBJ1-1; TRBD1 matches 7 bases. V lost 0 bases and J lost 0; bases outside the gene matches: 4. There are 16 residues in the CDR3. The V gene's germline CDR1 is SGHAT and CDR2 FQNNGV. CDR3 in amino acids: CASSLEGQMMNTEAFF. The CDR3 region has the DNA TGTGCCAGCAGCTTAGAGGGACAGATGATGAACACTGAAGCTTTCTTT.

This clonotype was picked up many times. V usage is TRBV15 and J usage is TRBJ1-3, with 7 bases lining up with TRBD1. V trimming: 0 bases; J trimming: 3 bases; junction bases outside the gene matches: 14. The CDR3 is 19 residues long. The germline V gene encodes CDR1 LNHNV and CDR2 YYDKDF (reference sequence). The CDR3 region has the DNA TGTGCCACCAGCAGAGACCGAATTCTGACAGGGACTCTTGGAAACACCATATATTTT. Its translation is CATSRDRILTGTLGNTIYF.

This clonotype came up many times. This sequence joins TRBV28 and TRBJ1-5; 8 positions agree with TRBD1. Germline CDR1 is MDHEN and CDR2 is SYDVKM. With 2 bases clipped from V and 6 bases from J, the junction kept 6 bases outside the gene matches. This CDR3 has 15 residues. The CDR3 bases are TGTGCCAGCAGTTTAACGGACAGGGTAGCTCAGCCCCAGCATTTT. The encoded protein is CASSLTDRVAQPQHF.

The chain combines TRBV6-2 or TRBV6-3 with TRBJ2-7; no reliable D call. Per germline, CDR1 MNHEY and CDR2 SVGEGT. This CDR3 contains 12 residues. The V gene lost 7 bases and the J gene lost 4 bases, with 11 bases spanning the gap. This CDR3 is CASTSGEYEQYF. As DNA, the CDR3 is TGTGCCAGCACCAGTGGAGAGTACGAGCAGTACTTC.

This clonotype came up many times. This chain joins TRBV5-1 and TRBJ1-2; tentative D call: TRBD1 (5 bases). V was clipped by 4 bases and J by 4 bases, with 17 bases between them. CDR3 length: 15 residues. The germline gives CDR1 SGHRS, CDR2 YFSETQ. The CDR3 DNA is TGCGCCAGCAGCCGTGACGGGGCGGTGTCCTATGGCTACACCTTC. Protein product: CASSRDGAVSYGYTF.

V and J are TRBV6-5 and TRBJ2-7, with 7 nucleotides matching TRBD2. The V gene's germline CDR1 is MNHEY and CDR2 SVGAGI. The CDR3 loop spans 15 amino acids. V lost 6 bases to trimming and J lost 7 bases; unmatched junction nucleotides: 15. CDR3 region: CASSYQGSWEGEQYF. The CDR3 DNA sequence: TGTGCCAGCAGCTATCAAGGCTCCTGGGAGGGAGAGCAGTACTTC.

Many counts were recorded for this clonotype. The rearrangement links TRBV6-2 or TRBV6-3 to TRBJ1-1, with 9 nucleotides matching TRBD1. The CDR3 runs 16 residues. Germline CDR1 and CDR2: MNHEY and SVGEGT. Trimming cost V 2 bases and J 0 bases; bases outside gene matches: 4. The CDR3 protein is CASSYEGTGMNTEAFF. Written as DNA, the CDR3 is TGTGCCAGCAGTTACGAGGGGACAGGGATGAACACTGAAGCTTTCTTT.

This clonotype appeared many times. The V and J genes are TRBV12-3 or TRBV12-4 and TRBJ1-6; a weak D match, TRBD1 (5 bases). Trimming stripped 5 bases from V and 7 bases from J, with 12 bases between. The CDR3 consists of 14 residues. In nucleotides, the CDR3 is TGTGCCAGCAGTACGGGGCCTGGAAATTCACCCCTCCACTTT. It codes for CASSTGPGNSPLHF.

This clonotype was detected ten times or more. V usage is TRBV12-3 or TRBV12-4 and J usage is TRBJ1-2; perhaps TRBD1 as D (5 bases). Trimming cost V 4 bases and J 5 bases, with 20 bases left between them. The length of the CDR3 is 16 residues. The CDR3 DNA follows: TGTGCCAGCAGTTCCCAGGATCTGACAGTATGGTATGGCTACACCTTC. Its protein is CASSSQDLTVWYGYTF.

Many counts were recorded for this clonotype. The chain has TRBV12-3 or TRBV12-4 and TRBJ2-7; a weak D match, TRBD1 (6 bases). There are 12 residues in the CDR3. V was trimmed by 5 bases and J by 4 bases, leaving 9 bases between them. The CDR3 loop is CASSTGSYEQYF. For the CDR3, the DNA is TGTGCCAGCAGTACAGGGAGTTACGAGCAGTACTTC.

The sample holds many counts of this clonotype. The V gene is TRBV14, the J gene TRBJ2-7, with 8 bases matching TRBD2. The germline gives CDR1 SGHDN, CDR2 FVKESK. This CDR3 has 15 residues. Trimming cost V 4 bases and J 3 bases; bases outside gene matches: 8. The CDR3 DNA sequence: TGTGCCAGCAGCCGGCCGGGAGGGCCTTTCTACGAGCAGTACTTC. Amino acids: CASSRPGGPFYEQYF.

This clonotype showed up just a few times. This chain links TRBV11-2 with TRBJ1-3; no definite D call. V was cut by 2 bases and J by 0 bases, with 11 bases left in between. The CDR3 is made up of 16 amino acids. Germline V gene sequence: CDR1 SGHAT, CDR2 FQNNGV. As DNA, the CDR3 is TGTGCCAGCAGCTTATTAAGTGTGGACTCTGGAAACACCATATATTTT. Translated: CASSLLSVDSGNTIYF.

In this sample, this clonotype turned up many times. The rearrangement links TRBV7-9 to TRBJ2-5; D gene uncertain. This CDR3 is built from 15 residues. V was trimmed by 6 bases and J by 5 bases, leaving 19 bases between them. Germline V gene lookup returns CDR1 SEHNR and CDR2 FQNEAQ (reference sequence). The CDR3, as DNA: TGTGCCAGCAGAATTAGTTGGGGTTTGCAGGAGACCCAGTACTTC. It is translated as CASRISWGLQETQYF.

The sample holds a few counts of this clonotype. The conserved final phenylalanine or tryptophan is absent from the CDR3, which likely points to a read error. The chain has TRBV11-2 and TRBJ2-2; maybe TRBD2 (5 bases). CDR3 length: 15 amino acids. V lost 3 bases and J 5 bases, leaving 13 bases between the germline ends. Germline-derived CDR1 and CDR2 are SGHAT and FQNNGV. This CDR3 is CASSFSTSGTGELFL. As DNA, the CDR3 is TGTGCCAGCAGCTTTAGTACTAGTGGAACCGGGGAGCTGTTTTTG.

This chain connects TRBV28 to TRBJ2-7; 7 bases align to TRBD1. With V trimmed by 6 bases and J by 4 bases, 15 bases remained unmatched. CDR1 MDHEN and CDR2 SYDVKM come from the germline V gene. CDR3 length: 16 residues. This CDR3 reads CASSAYGQASRYEQYF. DNA for the CDR3: TGTGCCAGCAGCGCCTACGGACAGGCGTCGAGATACGAGCAGTACTTC.

This clonotype has ten or more counts. V is TRBV4-2 and J is TRBJ1-1; D gene unclear. CDR3 length equals 13 residues. V shed 0 bases and J shed 0 bases, with 2 bases lying between them. In germline, CDR1 is LGHNA, CDR2 YNFKEQ. CDR3 residues: CASSQEVNTEAFF. The CDR3 DNA reads as TGTGCCAGCAGCCAAGAGGTGAACACTGAAGCTTTCTTT.

This clonotype was recorded a few times. The rearrangement uses TRBV20-1 and TRBJ1-1; a weak D match, TRBD1 (6 bases). The length of the CDR3 is 14 residues. V was shortened by 2 bases and J by 2 bases, with 12 bases between the two germline ends. Germline CDR1 DFQATT, CDR2 SNEGSKA (reference sequence). The CDR3: CSARRGGSNTEAFF. For the CDR3, the DNA is TGCAGTGCTAGACGAGGGGGGTCAAACACTGAAGCTTTCTTT.

This clonotype was recorded at least ten times. V usage is TRBV12-3 or TRBV12-4 and J usage is TRBJ2-2; 9 bases agree with TRBD2. The CDR3 is 18 residues long. Trimming removed 0 bases from V and 4 bases from J; junction bases left unmatched: 9. Written as DNA, the CDR3 is TGTGCCAGCAGTTTAGCCGAGATAGCGGGGGCCCGCACCGGGGAGCTGTTTTTT. It specifies CASSLAEIAGARTGELFF.

This sequence joins TRBV6-5 and TRBJ1-1, with D maybe TRBD1 (5 bases). The germline V and J ends were trimmed by 3 bases and 6 bases, with 11 bases remaining between them. Germline V lookup: CDR1 MNHEY, CDR2 SVGAGI. CDR3 length equals 13 residues. Here the CDR3 reads CASSYQRGPEAFF. CDR3 DNA: TGTGCCAGCAGTTATCAAAGGGGCCCTGAAGCTTTCTTT.

This clonotype came up many times. The chain employs TRBV2 and TRBJ2-5; tentatively, D is TRBD1 (7 bases). This CDR3 is built from 12 residues. Trimming shortened V by 8 bases and J by 5 bases, and 12 bases separated the two germline ends. From germline, CDR1 is SNHLY and CDR2 FYNNEI. This chain's CDR3 is CASRGTVETQYF. The CDR3 region has the DNA TGTGCCAGCCGGGGGACAGTCGAGACCCAGTACTTC. Filled out from reference TRBV2 and TRBJ2-5, the complete variable domain reads EPEVTQTPSHQVTQMGQEVILRCVPISNHLYFYWYRQILGQKVEFLVSFYNNEISEKSEIFDDQFSVERPDGSNFTLKIRSTKLEDSAMYFCASRGTVETQYFGPGTRLLVL.

This clonotype was detected only a few times. This chain uses TRBV11-2 with TRBJ1-5; D unclear. V shed 1 base and J shed 0 bases, with 13 bases lying between them. The CDR3 has 17 residues. In germline, CDR1 is SGHAT, CDR2 FQNNGV. The DNA for the CDR3 is TGTGCCAGCAGCTTAGGGGCTGGGTACTATAGCAATCAGCCCCAGCATTTT. The encoded protein is CASSLGAGYYSNQPQHF.

The chain links TRBV25-1 to TRBJ1-2; 8 bases fit TRBD1. The CDR3 length is 13 residues. With 3 bases clipped from V and 8 bases from J, the junction kept 5 bases outside the gene matches. CDR1 and CDR2 from the germline V gene are MGHDK and SYGVNS. CDR3 region: CASSEGRGHGYTF. The CDR3 DNA sequence: TGTGCCAGCAGTGAGGGCAGGGGGCACGGCTACACCTTC.

This clonotype turned up a few times. The chain links TRBV30 to TRBJ1-5; D gene uncertain. The CDR3 consists of 14 residues. From germline, CDR1 is GTSNPN and CDR2 SVGIG (reference sequence). Trimming removed 1 base from V and 10 bases from J, with 17 bases in between. CDR3 region: CAWSGQSNIYPQHF. DNA of the CDR3: TGTGCCTGGAGTGGGCAGAGCAATATATATCCCCAGCATTTT. The full variable domain, its missing parts supplied by reference TRBV30 and TRBJ1-5, is SQTIHQWPATLVQPVGSPLSLECTVEGTSNPNLYWYRQAAGRGLQLLFYSVGIGQISSEVPQNLSASRPQDRQFILSSKKLLLSDSGFYLCAWSGQSNIYPQHFGDGTRLSIL.

This clonotype was counted at least ten times. J is TRBJ2-7 and V is TRBV11-2; unclear D gene. This CDR3 is built from 14 residues. V gave up 5 bases and J gave up 2 bases, with 13 bases separating them. CDR1 and CDR2 (germline): SGHAT, FQNNGV. The CDR3 DNA reads TGTGCCAGCAGCCCACCCGTGGTTCCCTACGAGCAGTACTTC. Translating gives CASSPPVVPYEQYF.

The CDR3 coding sequence is TGTGCCAGCAGCCTGGGGAGGGGGCAGTACGAGCAGTACTTC. Amino acid sequence: CASSLGRGQYEQYF. This chain connects TRBV3-1 to TRBJ2-7; D is possibly TRBD1 or TRBD2 (7 bases each). The germline V and J ends were trimmed by 4 bases and 4 bases, with 14 bases remaining between them. Per germline, CDR1 LGHDT and CDR2 YNNKEL (reference sequence). The CDR3 spans 14 residues.

Many counts were recorded for this clonotype. V usage is TRBV27 and J usage is TRBJ2-7; 9 bases are shared with TRBD2. Losses at the gene ends were 5 bases for V and 2 bases for J; bases not matched to a gene: 4. This CDR3 has 14 residues. Germline V gene data show CDR1 as MNHEY and CDR2 as SMNVEV (reference sequence). The CDR3 loop reads CASSRSGGPYEQYF. In DNA, the CDR3 is TGTGCCAGCAGTCGTAGCGGGGGTCCCTACGAGCAGTACTTC.

Ten or more counts support this clonotype. The CDR3 DNA sequence: TGTGCCAGCGGTGTCGGGGCCAACACCGGGGAGCTGTTTTTT. It is translated as CASGVGANTGELFF. The chain combines TRBV28 with TRBJ2-2; possibly TRBD1 or TRBD2 for D (5 bases each). The CDR3 is made up of 14 amino acids. CDR1 is MDHEN and CDR2 is SYDVKM in the germline V gene. Trimming removed 8 bases at V and 2 bases at J, with 12 bases between.

There are many counts of this clonotype. V gene TRBV12-3 or TRBV12-4 combines with J gene TRBJ2-7; 15 bases are shared with TRBD2. This CDR3 has 16 amino acids. V shed 7 bases and J 4 bases; nucleotides not matched to a gene: 8. As DNA, the CDR3 is TGTGCCAGCACCTCGGGACTAGCGGGAGGTGGTTACGAGCAGTACTTC. This codes for CASTSGLAGGGYEQYF.

The table lists this clonotype with many counts. CDR3 in DNA: TGTGCCAGCATCTTGGAGGGTGAAGCTTTCTTT. Translated, it gives CASILEGEAFF. The chain uses TRBV6-2 or TRBV6-3 and TRBJ1-1; D is uncertain. The V gene's germline CDR1 is MNHEY and CDR2 SVGEGT. The V gene lost 7 bases and the J gene lost 7 bases, with 10 bases spanning the gap. The CDR3 extends over 11 amino acids.

This clonotype was counted at least ten times. The chain employs TRBV15 and TRBJ2-7; D might be TRBD2 (5 bases). V lost 0 bases, J lost 4 bases, and 10 bases lay in between. CDR1 is LNHNV and CDR2 is YYDKDF in the germline V gene (reference sequence). This CDR3 contains 14 residues. This CDR3 is CATSRDGNTYEQYF. In DNA form, the CDR3 reads TGTGCCACCAGCAGAGACGGGAATACGTACGAGCAGTACTTC.

This clonotype was seen ten or more times. The chain recombines TRBV28 with TRBJ2-7; maybe TRBD1 (6 bases). Germline V gene sequence: CDR1 MDHEN, CDR2 SYDVKM. The CDR3 loop spans 12 amino acids. V gave up 5 bases and J gave up 4 bases, with 9 bases separating them. The CDR3 loop is CASSIRGYEQYF. DNA of the CDR3: TGTGCCAGCAGTATCAGGGGTTACGAGCAGTACTTC.